A single sample gave rise to the 6 T cell receptor beta chains below, sequenced in a study of blood T cell repertoires in COVID-19. Generated by immunoSEQ multiplex PCR, the TCRdb table keeps only in-frame clones and is missing some. The repertoire has roughly 330,000 clones, 80% to 90% of them found once; the top ten carry 5%. Sequenced material: PBMCs or T cells enriched from blood (not recorded which). These receptors all come from a man aged 25-45 years who had recovered from COVID-19.

The V gene is TRBV6-5, the J gene TRBJ2-7; D unresolved. This CDR3 spans 14 amino acids. Germline V lookup: CDR1 MNHEY, CDR2 SVGAGI. Trimming pared 0 bases from V and 2 bases from J, leaving 8 bases between. This chain's CDR3 is CASSYSRKTYEQYF. CDR3 nucleotides: TGTGCCAGCAGTTACTCGCGGAAAACCTACGAGCAGTACTTC.

The chain combines TRBV5-6 with TRBJ2-7, with 9 bases matching TRBD1. V shed 2 bases and J 1 base; nucleotides not matched to a gene: 4. This CDR3 has 15 residues. Germline CDR1 is SGHDT and CDR2 is YYEEEE. CDR3 sequence reads: CASSFTGQGSYEQYF. The CDR3 nucleotides are TGTGCCAGCAGCTTCACCGGACAGGGGTCCTACGAGCAGTACTTC.

V gene TRBV6-5 combines with J gene TRBJ2-7, with 7 bases lining up with TRBD1. The CDR3 extends over 15 amino acids. The V gene's germline CDR1 is MNHEY and CDR2 SVGAGI. J was trimmed by 3 bases and V by 2 bases; bases with no gene match: 7. The CDR3 is CASSYDGSGGYEQYF. The CDR3 DNA is TGTGCCAGCAGTTACGATGGGTCAGGGGGCTACGAGCAGTACTTC.

The DNA for the CDR3 is TGTGCCACCAGCAGAGATGGCAGAGATACGCAGTATTTT. Protein sequence: CATSRDGRDTQYF. V gene TRBV15 combines with J gene TRBJ2-3, with no clear D. V lost 0 bases and J 5 bases, leaving 6 bases between the germline ends. This CDR3 spans 13 amino acids. The V gene's germline CDR1 is LNHNV and CDR2 YYDKDF (reference sequence).

The gene calls are TRBV3-1 (or the pseudogene TRBV3-2) and TRBJ1-6; tentative D call: TRBD1 (6 bases). The germline gives CDR1 LGHDT, CDR2 YNNKEL (reference sequence). The CDR3 contains 16 residues. The V gene lost 0 bases and the J gene lost 1 base, with 7 bases spanning the gap. In DNA form, the CDR3 reads TGTGCCAGCAGCCAAGACAGGGGTTCCTATAATTCACCCCTCCACTTT. Protein sequence: CASSQDRGSYNSPLHF.

V is TRBV28 and J is TRBJ2-5, with TRBD2 matching over 10 bases. The CDR3 extends over 15 amino acids. The V and J ends lost 3 bases and 5 bases, in that order; junction bases with no gene match: 6. The V gene's germline CDR1 is MDHEN and CDR2 SYDVKM. As DNA, the CDR3 is TGTGCCAGCAGTTTGCAGCGGGGGGGCGGGGAGACCCAGTACTTC. This translates into CASSLQRGGGETQYF.